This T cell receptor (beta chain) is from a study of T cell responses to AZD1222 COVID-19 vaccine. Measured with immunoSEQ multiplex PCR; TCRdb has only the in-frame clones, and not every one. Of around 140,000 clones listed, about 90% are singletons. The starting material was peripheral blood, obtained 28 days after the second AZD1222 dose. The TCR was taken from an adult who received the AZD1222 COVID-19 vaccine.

The CDR3 region has the DNA TGTGCCAGCAGCCAGAGCCGCTACAATCAGCCCCAGCATTTT. Residues: CASSQSRYNQPQHF. The rearrangement joins TRBV7-6 to TRBJ1-5; no definite D call. CDR1 and CDR2 (germline): SGHVS, FNYEAQ. With 5 bases removed from V and 3 bases from J, the gap between germline ends came to 11 bases. The CDR3 has 14 amino acids.